The 8 T cell receptor beta chains listed next were all sequenced from one sample in a study of chemoradiotherapy in HPV16-positive cancers. TCRdb's copy holds only in-frame clones and misses some; the assay was immunoSEQ multiplex PCR. The profile shows some 13,000 clones, 70% to 90% of them singletons. This sample comprised blood, obtained from a patient who underwent chemoradiotherapy. The receptors come from a human donor with HPV-associated anogenital cancer.

J is TRBJ1-2 and V is TRBV28, with D tentatively TRBD1 (5 bases). There are 14 residues in the CDR3. Trimming removed 2 bases from V and 8 bases from J, with 15 bases in between. From germline, CDR1 is MDHEN and CDR2 SYDVKM. CDR3 sequence: CASSLPQGRGGYTF. CDR3 bases: TGTGCCAGCAGTTTACCCCAGGGAAGAGGGGGCTACACCTTC.

This chain links TRBV7-6 with TRBJ2-2, with D maybe TRBD2 (6 bases). CDR1 SGHVS and CDR2 FNYEAQ come from the germline V gene. V shed 4 bases and J shed 4 bases, with 19 bases lying between them. The CDR3 is 17 residues long. The CDR3 DNA reads TGTGCCAGCAGCTCCCGCGTCGCGGGGTTAGTCACCGGGGAGCTGTTTTTT. This encodes CASSSRVAGLVTGELFF.

V usage is TRBV7-9 and J usage is TRBJ1-4; 8 nucleotides line up with TRBD1. Germline CDR1 and CDR2: SEHNR and FQNEAQ (reference sequence). V gave up 5 bases and J gave up 12 bases; unmatched junction bases: 17. The CDR3 is made up of 16 amino acids. The CDR3 DNA is TGTGCCAGCAGCCCCCTTCCAGGACAGGGAATCGAAGAACTGTTTTTT. It yields the protein CASSPLPGQGIEELFF.

CDR3 protein: CASSVAPGEDTQYF. In nucleotides, the CDR3 is TGTGCCAGCAGCGTAGCGCCCGGCGAAGATACGCAGTATTTT. The genes are TRBV9 and TRBJ2-3; no clear D. The CDR3 extends over 14 amino acids. Germline CDR1 reads SGDLS; CDR2 reads YYNGEE. V lost 0 bases and J lost 5, with 10 bases in between.

The chain uses TRBV10-2 and TRBJ1-6; D unresolved. CDR3 length: 13 residues. Trimming removed 3 bases from V and 4 bases from J, with 4 bases in between. Germline CDR1 is WSHSY and CDR2 is SAAADI. The CDR3 reads CASSDSYNSPLHF. The CDR3 DNA is TGCGCCAGCAGTGACTCGTATAATTCACCCCTCCACTTT.

V and J are TRBV5-6 and TRBJ1-6; 7 bases match TRBD1. In germline, CDR1 is SGHDT, CDR2 YYEEEE. V gave up 4 bases and J gave up 6 bases; unmatched junction bases: 10. The CDR3 contains 16 residues. The CDR3 here is CASSPGQRTLNSPLHF. The CDR3, as DNA: TGTGCCAGCAGCCCGGGACAGAGAACTCTTAATTCACCCCTCCACTTT.

The chain links TRBV5-4 to TRBJ2-5; 10 nucleotides line up with TRBD2. V gave up 6 bases and J gave up 2 bases; unmatched junction bases: 4. The CDR3 covers 14 residues. Germline CDR1 and CDR2: SGHNT and YYREEE (reference sequence). The CDR3 coding sequence is TGTGCCAGCACCCTAGCGGGAGTTCAAGAGACCCAGTACTTC. This codes for CASTLAGVQETQYF.

The chain uses TRBV5-1 and TRBJ1-3; 7 nucleotides agree with TRBD1. Germline CDR1 and CDR2: SGHRS and YFSETQ. Trimming removed 4 bases from V and 10 bases from J; junction bases left unmatched: 14. The CDR3 is 15 residues long. The CDR3 is CASSPTQGLGRTIYF. The CDR3 DNA is TGCGCCAGCAGCCCGACACAGGGGTTGGGTAGGACCATATATTTT.